This TCR beta chain emerged from a study of blood T cells in healthy people across ages. A few counts support this clonotype. PCR was performed a second time for roughly 7 to 12 cycles using a sample-barcoded 5' primer and a J-beta primer mix. One entry per CDR3 protein results from TCRdb running MiXCR on the 5' RACE reads. In the table there are fewer than 2,000,000 distinct CDR3 sequences, about 35% of which are singletons. Per the germline V gene, CDR1 is MNHEY and CDR2 is SVGEGT. V lost 10 bases and J lost 7; bases outside the gene matches: 0. This CDR3 region has 10 residues. This receptor was obtained from a woman aged 30 to 39 in good health. The chain links TRBV6-2 or TRBV6-3 to TRBJ2-1; 8 bases agree with TRBD1. The sequenced sample was blood. CDR3 sequence (DNA): TGTGCCAACAGGGGGAATGAGCAGTTCTTC. Translation: CANRGNEQFF.